This T cell receptor beta chain was documented in a study of glioma-infiltrating T cells after dendritic cell vaccination. Germline lookup yields CDR1 LNHNV and CDR2 YYDKDF (reference sequence). Trimming removed 0 bases at V and 6 bases at J, with 9 bases between. CDR3 length equals 15 residues. Libraries were prepared by immunoSEQ multiplex PCR; TCRdb keeps only in-frame clonotypes and omits some of them. The repertoire has about 82,000 clones, 70% to 90% of them found once; the top ten carry 3.2%. The genes are TRBV15 and TRBJ2-6; D call uncertain. The receptor was isolated from a human donor with glioblastoma. The sequenced sample was blood, obtained before dendritic cell vaccination. CDR3 in amino acids: CATSRDPVEANVLTF. The CDR3 nucleotides are TGTGCCACCAGCAGAGATCCGGTAGAGGCCAACGTCCTGACTTTC.